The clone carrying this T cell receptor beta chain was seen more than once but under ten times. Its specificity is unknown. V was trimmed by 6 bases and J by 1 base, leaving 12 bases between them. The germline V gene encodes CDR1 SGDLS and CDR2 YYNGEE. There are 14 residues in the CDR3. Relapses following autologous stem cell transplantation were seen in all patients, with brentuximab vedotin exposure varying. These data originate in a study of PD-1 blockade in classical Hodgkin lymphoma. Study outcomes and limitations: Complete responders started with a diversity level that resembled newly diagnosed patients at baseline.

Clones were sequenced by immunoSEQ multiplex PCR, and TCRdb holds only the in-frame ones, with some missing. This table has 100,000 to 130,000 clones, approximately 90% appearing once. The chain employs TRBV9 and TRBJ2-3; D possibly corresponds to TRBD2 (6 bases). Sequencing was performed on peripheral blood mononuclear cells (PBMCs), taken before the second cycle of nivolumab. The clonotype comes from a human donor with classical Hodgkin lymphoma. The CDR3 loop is CASTGGLGTDTQYF. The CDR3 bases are TGTGCCAGCACTGGAGGGCTGGGCACAGATACGCAGTATTTT.